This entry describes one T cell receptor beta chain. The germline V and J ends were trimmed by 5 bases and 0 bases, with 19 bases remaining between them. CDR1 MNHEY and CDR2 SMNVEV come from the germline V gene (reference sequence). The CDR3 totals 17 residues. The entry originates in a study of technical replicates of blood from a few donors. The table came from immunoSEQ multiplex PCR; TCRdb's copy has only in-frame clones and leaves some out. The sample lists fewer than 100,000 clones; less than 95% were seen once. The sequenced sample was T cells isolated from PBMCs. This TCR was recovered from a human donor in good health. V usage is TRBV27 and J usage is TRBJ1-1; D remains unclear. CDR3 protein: CASSPWSPDLMNTEAFF. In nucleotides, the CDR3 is TGTGCCAGCAGTCCATGGTCCCCTGACTTGATGAACACTGAAGCTTTCTTT.